This TCR beta chain was captured by sequencing in a study of blood T cell repertoires in COVID-19. For the study at large: The samples span acute and convalescent COVID-19 from the United States, Italy and Spain. PBMCs, B-cell-depleted T cells, or T cells provided the cDNA or gDNA that made up the material.

Germline lookup yields CDR1 MNHEY and CDR2 SVGAGI. The CDR3 consists of 15 residues. Trimming removed 5 bases from V and 0 bases from J; junction bases left unmatched: 6. Original processing methods: Reference gene primer amplification in the assay estimated nucleated cell counts. Assay: immunoSEQ multiplex PCR; the TCRdb copy retains only in-frame clones and omits some. D and trimming come from the DNA, and the V and J calls and clone size come from that table. This sample has some 120,000 clones, with about four fifths found just once. The source material was peripheral blood. J is TRBJ1-1 and V is TRBV6-5; 7 positions agree with TRBD1. The receptor was isolated from a woman in her 50s with acute or convalescent COVID-19. CDR3 nucleotide sequence: TGTGCCAGCAGTCCTCCGGACAGGATGAACACTGAAGCTTTCTTT. Translating it yields CASSPPDRMNTEAFF.